This T cell receptor (beta chain) was sequenced for a study of blood T cell repertoires in COVID-19. Followed longitudinally, the Seattle patients had been enrolled during active infection. Looked up from germline, CDR1 is LGHNA and CDR2 is YSLEER. The CDR3 covers 14 residues. V lost 3 bases and J lost 6; bases outside the gene matches: 4. TCRdb keeps only in-frame clones here, not all; method: immunoSEQ multiplex PCR. The repertoire includes about 280,000 clones, about nine tenths of them detected once, and over 9% sits in the top ten. Sequencing used peripheral blood. The V gene is TRBV4-3, the J gene TRBJ1-2, with 10 bases identical to TRBD1. The TCR comes from a woman in her twenties or thirties with COVID-19, enrolled during active disease. Written as DNA, the CDR3 is TGCGCCAGCAGCCATGCCGGGACAGGGGATGGCTACACCTTC. Its protein is CASSHAGTGDGYTF.